The 20 T cell receptor beta chains in this list originate from one sample, sequenced in a study of healthy donors' naive CD4 and CD8 T cells. A linear amplification protocol produced the TCR libraries from 500 ng of total RNA. TCRdb fed the reads into MiXCR, producing one record per CDR3 protein. Among approximately 180,000 distinct CDR3 sequences listed, 65% to 75% were seen once. Sequencing was carried out using naive CD4+ and CD8+ T cells sorted from blood, pooled from several donors. The receptors were sampled from a pool of human donors in good health; the sample pools cells from several healthy donors.

The chain couples TRBV10-3 to TRBJ2-7; D is uncertain. CDR3 size: 13 residues. CDR1 ENHRY and CDR2 SYGVKD come from the germline V gene. Trimming shortened V by 2 bases and J by 2 bases, and 7 bases separated the two germline ends. The DNA for the CDR3 is TGTGCCATCAGTGAGAGGAGAACCTACGAGCAGTACTTC. Translating it yields CAISERRTYEQYF.

The J gene is TRBJ2-7, the V gene TRBV30; tentatively, D is TRBD2 (7 bases). Germline CDR1 and CDR2: GTSNPN and SVGIG (reference sequence). Deletions cut 4 bases from V and 0 bases from J, with 16 bases between. CDR3 length: 15 residues. CDR3 in amino acids: CAWNQGGTYSYEQYF. The DNA of the CDR3 is TGTGCCTGGAACCAGGGAGGGACATACTCCTACGAGCAGTACTTC.

This sequence joins TRBV7-2 and TRBJ2-5, with 7 bases aligning to TRBD1. J was trimmed by 4 bases and V by 3 bases; bases with no gene match: 11. Per the germline V gene, CDR1 is SGHTA and CDR2 is FQGNSA. The CDR3 contains 16 residues. The CDR3 reads CASSFQDRLFRETQYF. In DNA, the CDR3 is TGTGCCAGCAGCTTCCAGGACAGGCTCTTTCGAGAGACCCAGTACTTC.

This chain uses TRBV28 with TRBJ1-1; 8 positions match TRBD1. The CDR3 extends over 16 amino acids. The germline CDR1 and CDR2 sequences are MDHEN and SYDVKM. V shed 5 bases and J 5 bases; nucleotides not matched to a gene: 13. The CDR3 sequence is CASSLFQGARGTEAFF. CDR3 DNA: TGTGCCAGCAGTCTATTTCAGGGGGCGCGTGGGACTGAAGCTTTCTTT.

The V and J genes are TRBV19 and TRBJ1-6; TRBD1 matches at 11 bases. Trimming removed 9 bases from V and 7 bases from J; junction bases left unmatched: 5. The CDR3 is 14 residues long. Germline loops: CDR1 LNHDA, CDR2 SQIVND (reference sequence). The CDR3 loop reads CASRTGGSNSPLHF. CDR3 sequence (DNA): TGTGCCAGCCGGACAGGGGGCTCCAATTCACCCCTCCACTTT. Full variable domain (outside the CDR3, taken from reference TRBV19 and TRBJ1-6): DGGITQSPKYLFRKEGQNVTLSCEQNLNHDAMYWYRQDPGQGLRLIYYSQIVNDFQKGDIAEGYSVSREKKESFPLTVTSAQKNPTAFYLCASRTGGSNSPLHFGNGTRLTVT.

The genes are TRBV29-1 and TRBJ2-1, with 12 bases that match TRBD2. Losses at the gene ends were 3 bases for V and 7 bases for J; bases not matched to a gene: 4. This CDR3 has 14 amino acids. Germline assignment: CDR1 SQVTM and CDR2 ANQGSEA. This CDR3 is CSVDLAGGWNEQFF. In DNA form, the CDR3 reads TGCAGCGTTGATCTAGCGGGAGGGTGGAATGAGCAGTTCTTC.

The V and J genes are TRBV19 and TRBJ2-7; the match to TRBD1 covers 9 bases. The V and J ends lost 4 bases and 3 bases, in that order; junction bases with no gene match: 10. The CDR3 length is 16 residues. Germline CDR1 is LNHDA and CDR2 is SQIVND (reference sequence). As DNA, the CDR3 is TGTGCCAGTAGTACCAGGACCGGGACAGGGCTCTACGAGCAGTACTTC. This sequence encodes CASSTRTGTGLYEQYF.

Here the CDR3 reads CASSLAHRNTEAFF. For the CDR3, the DNA is TGTGCCAGCAGTTTAGCTCACAGGAACACTGAAGCTTTCTTT. This chain connects TRBV27 to TRBJ1-1, with D unclear. The CDR3 loop spans 14 amino acids. Germline CDR1 MNHEY, CDR2 SMNVEV (reference sequence). Trimming shortened V by 2 bases and J by 1 base, and 8 bases separated the two germline ends.

The V and J genes are TRBV19 and TRBJ2-1, with 8 bases lining up with TRBD1. J gave up 3 bases and V 9 bases, and 10 bases lay outside the gene matches. In germline, CDR1 is LNHDA, CDR2 SQIVND (reference sequence). The CDR3 is made up of 15 amino acids. CDR3 sequence reads: CARPPPGQDYNEQFF. CDR3 DNA: TGTGCCAGACCACCTCCGGGACAGGACTACAATGAGCAGTTCTTC.

The chain joins TRBV29-1 to TRBJ2-7, with D possibly matching TRBD1 (5 bases). The V gene lost 1 base and the J gene lost 3 bases, with 13 bases spanning the gap. The CDR3 covers 14 residues. Germline V gene lookup returns CDR1 SQVTM and CDR2 ANQGSEA. DNA for the CDR3: TGCAGCGTTGAAGTTGCAGGGTCCCTCTACGAGCAGTACTTC. Its translation is CSVEVAGSLYEQYF.

A single count supports this clonotype. The chain combines TRBV29-1 with TRBJ2-5; a weak D match, TRBD2 (5 bases). Trimming pared 6 bases from V and 6 bases from J, leaving 17 bases between. CDR1 is SQVTM, CDR2 ANQGSEA, per germline. The length of the CDR3 is 13 residues. In DNA form, the CDR3 reads TGCAGCGTAATCCCGTTGAGGGTGCAGACCCAGTACTTC. Amino acids: CSVIPLRVQTQYF.

The chain combines TRBV5-1 with TRBJ2-1, with D unclear. Deletions cut 0 bases from V and 10 bases from J, with 5 bases between. There are 11 residues in the CDR3. From germline, CDR1 is SGHRS and CDR2 YFSETQ. The CDR3 sequence: CASSLEEEQFF. The CDR3 nucleotides are TGCGCCAGCAGCTTGGAGGAAGAGCAGTTCTTC.

The chain combines TRBV27 with TRBJ2-5; D is unclear. CDR3 length equals 15 residues. The germline gives CDR1 MNHEY, CDR2 SMNVEV (reference sequence). Trimming shortened V by 6 bases and J by 4 bases, and 18 bases separated the two germline ends. The CDR3 is CASSPRWGSGETQYF. As DNA, the CDR3 is TGTGCCAGCAGCCCCAGGTGGGGATCCGGAGAGACCCAGTACTTC.

The chain uses TRBV29-1 and TRBJ1-2; D is possibly TRBD1 (5 bases). V was shortened by 0 bases and J by 3 bases, with 8 bases between the two germline ends. This CDR3 has 13 amino acids. Germline V CDR1 and CDR2: SQVTM, ANQGSEA. The CDR3 DNA is TGCAGCGTTGAAGATCCAGGGTACTATGGCTACACCTTC. Translation: CSVEDPGYYGYTF.

The J gene is TRBJ2-6, the V gene TRBV27; D is perhaps TRBD2 (5 bases). The V gene's germline CDR1 is MNHEY and CDR2 SMNVEV (reference sequence). V lost 7 bases, J lost 4 bases, and 17 bases lay in between. This CDR3 is 16 amino acids long. The CDR3 protein is CASTEVPSSGANVLTF. In DNA form, the CDR3 reads TGTGCCAGCACCGAGGTACCTAGCTCCGGGGCCAACGTCCTGACTTTC.

This clonotype was found once. The chain recombines TRBV6-5 with TRBJ2-1; TRBD2 aligns across 12 bases. CDR3 length: 18 amino acids. Trimming cost V 2 bases and J 4 bases; bases outside gene matches: 9. Germline V gene sequence: CDR1 MNHEY, CDR2 SVGAGI. The CDR3 sequence: CASSYVSSGRARYNEQFF. CDR3 DNA sequence: TGTGCCAGCAGTTACGTATCTAGCGGGAGGGCCCGGTACAATGAGCAGTTCTTC.

In this sample, this clonotype turned up a few times. The chain carries TRBV29-1 and TRBJ2-1; 7 bases are shared with TRBD2. Germline V CDR1 and CDR2: SQVTM, ANQGSEA. Trimming took 3 bases from V and 8 from J; bases not matched to a gene: 7. CDR3 size: 13 residues. The DNA of the CDR3 is TGCAGCGTTGAGTGGGGAGGGGTGGATGAGCAGTTCTTC. It yields the protein CSVEWGGVDEQFF.

The table lists this clonotype with a count of one. The CDR3 loop reads CASSLGFQDRPYEQYF. The CDR3 DNA sequence: TGTGCCAGCAGCTTAGGATTTCAAGACAGACCCTACGAGCAGTACTTC. V is TRBV7-9 and J is TRBJ2-7, with D possibly TRBD1 on 5 matching bases. With 1 base removed from V and 2 bases from J, the gap between germline ends came to 15 bases. From germline, CDR1 is SEHNR and CDR2 FQNEAQ (reference sequence). The CDR3 loop spans 16 amino acids.

This clonotype has only a few counts. This sequence joins TRBV5-5 and TRBJ2-7, with a weak D call TRBD1 (6 bases). Germline CDR1 is SGHKS and CDR2 is YYEKEE (reference sequence). This CDR3 region has 14 residues. V was clipped by 1 base and J by 2 bases, with 10 bases between them. The CDR3 nucleotides are TGTGCCAGCAGCTTGCGACAGGAGACCTACGAGCAGTACGTC. This gives the protein CASSLRQETYEQYV.

The chain combines TRBV6-5 with TRBJ2-1, with unresolved D. Germline CDR1 MNHEY, CDR2 SVGAGI. Trimming cost V 5 bases and J 6 bases, with 8 bases left between them. There are 12 residues in the CDR3. The CDR3 reads CASSPTVNEQFF. For the CDR3, the DNA is TGTGCCAGCAGTCCAACGGTCAATGAGCAGTTCTTC.